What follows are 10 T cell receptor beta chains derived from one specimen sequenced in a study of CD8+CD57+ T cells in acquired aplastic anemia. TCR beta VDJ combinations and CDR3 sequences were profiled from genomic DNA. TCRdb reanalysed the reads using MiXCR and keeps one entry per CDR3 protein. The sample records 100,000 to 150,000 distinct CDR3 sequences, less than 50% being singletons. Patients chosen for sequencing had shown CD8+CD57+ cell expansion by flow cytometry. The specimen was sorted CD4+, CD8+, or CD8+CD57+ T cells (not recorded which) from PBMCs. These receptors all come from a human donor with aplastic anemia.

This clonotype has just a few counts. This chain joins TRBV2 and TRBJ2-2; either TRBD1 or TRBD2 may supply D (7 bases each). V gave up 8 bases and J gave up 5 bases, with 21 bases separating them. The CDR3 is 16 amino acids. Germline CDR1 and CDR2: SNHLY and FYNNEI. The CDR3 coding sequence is TGTGCCAGCCCCATCCTCAGGGGGGGGGGAACCGGGGAGCTGTTTTTT. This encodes CASPILRGGGTGELFF.

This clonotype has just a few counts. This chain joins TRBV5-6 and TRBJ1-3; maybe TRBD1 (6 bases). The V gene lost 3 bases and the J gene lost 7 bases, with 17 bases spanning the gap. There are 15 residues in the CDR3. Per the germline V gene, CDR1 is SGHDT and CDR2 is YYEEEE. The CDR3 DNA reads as TGTGCCAGCAGCTCCCGGGGGCACTGGAAGAACACCATATATTTT. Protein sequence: CASSSRGHWKNTIYF.

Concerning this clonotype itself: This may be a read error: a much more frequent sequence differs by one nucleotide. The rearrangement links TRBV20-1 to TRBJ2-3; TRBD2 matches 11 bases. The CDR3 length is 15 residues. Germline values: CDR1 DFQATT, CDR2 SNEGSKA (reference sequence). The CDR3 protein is CGARNSGGVIDTQYF. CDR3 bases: TGCGGTGCTAGAAATAGCGGGGGGGTTATAGATACGCAGTATTTT.

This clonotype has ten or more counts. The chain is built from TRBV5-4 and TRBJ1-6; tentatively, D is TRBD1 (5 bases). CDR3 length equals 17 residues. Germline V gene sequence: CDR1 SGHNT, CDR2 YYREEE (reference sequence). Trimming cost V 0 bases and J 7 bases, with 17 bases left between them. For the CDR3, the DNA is TGTGCCAGCAGCTTGGGGGGATGGACCGGGGGAAATTCACCCCTCCACTTT. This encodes CASSLGGWTGGNSPLHF.

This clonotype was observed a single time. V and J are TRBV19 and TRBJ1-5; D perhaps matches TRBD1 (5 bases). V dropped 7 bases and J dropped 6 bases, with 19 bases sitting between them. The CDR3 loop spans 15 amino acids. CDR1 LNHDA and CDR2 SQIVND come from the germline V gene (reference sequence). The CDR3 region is CASTNQGWEGQPQHF. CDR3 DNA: TGTGCCAGTACTAACCAGGGTTGGGAAGGTCAGCCCCAGCATTTT.

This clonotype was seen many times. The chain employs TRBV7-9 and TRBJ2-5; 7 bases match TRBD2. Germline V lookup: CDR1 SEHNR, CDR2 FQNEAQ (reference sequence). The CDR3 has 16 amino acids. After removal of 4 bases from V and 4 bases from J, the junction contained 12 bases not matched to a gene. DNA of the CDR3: TGTGCCAGCAGCTACCCGTTGGGGGGGTCTGGAGAGACCCAGTACTTC. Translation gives CASSYPLGGSGETQYF. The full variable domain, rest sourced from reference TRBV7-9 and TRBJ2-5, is DTGVSQNPRHKITKRGQNVTFRCDPISEHNRLYWYRQTLGQGPEFLTYFQNEAQLEKSRLLSDRFSAERPKGSFSTLEIQRTEQGDSAMYLCASSYPLGGSGETQYFGPGTRLLVL.

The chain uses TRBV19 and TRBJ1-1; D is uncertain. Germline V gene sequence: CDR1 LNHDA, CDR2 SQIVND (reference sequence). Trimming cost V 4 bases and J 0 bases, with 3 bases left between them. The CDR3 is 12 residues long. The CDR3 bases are TGTGCCAGTAGTAATATGAACACTGAAGCTTTCTTT. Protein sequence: CASSNMNTEAFF.

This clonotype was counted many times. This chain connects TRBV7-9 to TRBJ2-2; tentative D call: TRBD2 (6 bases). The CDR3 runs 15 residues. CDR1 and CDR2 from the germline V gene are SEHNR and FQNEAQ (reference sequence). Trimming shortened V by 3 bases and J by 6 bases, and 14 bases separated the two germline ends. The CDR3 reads CASSFRPGGAGELFF. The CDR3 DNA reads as TGTGCCAGCAGCTTTCGGCCTGGAGGGGCCGGGGAGCTGTTTTTT.

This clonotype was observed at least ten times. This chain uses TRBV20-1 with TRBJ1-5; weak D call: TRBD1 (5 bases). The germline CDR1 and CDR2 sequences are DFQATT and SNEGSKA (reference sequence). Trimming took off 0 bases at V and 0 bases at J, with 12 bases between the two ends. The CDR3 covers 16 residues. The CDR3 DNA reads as TGCAGTGCTAGAGATCGGAGGACAACTAGCAATCAGCCCCAGCATTTT. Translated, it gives CSARDRRTTSNQPQHF.

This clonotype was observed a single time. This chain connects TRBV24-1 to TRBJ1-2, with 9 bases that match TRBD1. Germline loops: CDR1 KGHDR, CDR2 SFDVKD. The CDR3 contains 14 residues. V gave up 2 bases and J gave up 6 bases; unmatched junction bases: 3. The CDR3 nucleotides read TGTGCCACCAGTGATTCGGGGACAGGGCATGGCTACACCTTC. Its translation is CATSDSGTGHGYTF.